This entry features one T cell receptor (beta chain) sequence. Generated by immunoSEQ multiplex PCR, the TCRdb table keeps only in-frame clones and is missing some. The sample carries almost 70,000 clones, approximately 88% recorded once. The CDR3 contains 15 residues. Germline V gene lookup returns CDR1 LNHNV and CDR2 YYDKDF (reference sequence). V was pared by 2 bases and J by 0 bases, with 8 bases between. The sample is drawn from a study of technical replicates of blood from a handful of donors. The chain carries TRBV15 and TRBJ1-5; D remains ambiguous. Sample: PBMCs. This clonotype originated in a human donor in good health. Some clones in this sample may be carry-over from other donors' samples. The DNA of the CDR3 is TGTGCCACCAGCAGAAAGAGATATAGCAATCAGCCCCAGCATTTT. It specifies CATSRKRYSNQPQHF.